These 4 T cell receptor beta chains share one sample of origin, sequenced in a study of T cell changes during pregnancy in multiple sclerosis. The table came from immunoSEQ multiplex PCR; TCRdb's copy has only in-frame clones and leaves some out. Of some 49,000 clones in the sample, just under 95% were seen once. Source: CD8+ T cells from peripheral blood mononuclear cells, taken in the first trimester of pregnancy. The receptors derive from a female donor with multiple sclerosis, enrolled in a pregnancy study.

In DNA form, the CDR3 reads TGTGCCAGCAGCCATACAATTAGCGGGCCCGGGGAGCTGTTTTTT. This sequence encodes CASSHTISGPGELFF. The chain employs TRBV4-2 and TRBJ2-2; 7 bases line up with TRBD2. Per germline, CDR1 LGHNA and CDR2 YNFKEQ. Unmatched junction bases numbered 7, after V lost 3 bases and J lost 6 bases. The CDR3 spans 15 residues.

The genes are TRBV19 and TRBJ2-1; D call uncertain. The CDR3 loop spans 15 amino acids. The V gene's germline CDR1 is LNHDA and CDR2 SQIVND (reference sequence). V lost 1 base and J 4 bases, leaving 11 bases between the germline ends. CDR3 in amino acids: CASSIVPVAYNEQFF. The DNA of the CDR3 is TGTGCCAGTAGTATAGTGCCAGTGGCATACAATGAGCAGTTCTTC.

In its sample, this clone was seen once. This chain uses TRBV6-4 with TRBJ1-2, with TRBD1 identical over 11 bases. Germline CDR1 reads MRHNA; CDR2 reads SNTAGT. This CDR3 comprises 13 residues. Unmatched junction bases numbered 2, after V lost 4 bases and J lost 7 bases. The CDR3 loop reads CASSGGQGAGYTF. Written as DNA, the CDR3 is TGTGCCAGCAGTGGTGGACAGGGGGCTGGCTACACCTTC.

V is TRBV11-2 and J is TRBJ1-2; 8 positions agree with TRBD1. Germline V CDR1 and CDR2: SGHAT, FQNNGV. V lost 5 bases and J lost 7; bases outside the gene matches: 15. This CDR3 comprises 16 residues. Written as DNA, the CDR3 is TGTGCCAGCAGCAGCTCTTTGGACAGGGTTCAATCTGGCTACACCTTC. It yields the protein CASSSSLDRVQSGYTF.